The present T cell receptor beta chain was sequenced within a study of T cell responses to AZD1222 COVID-19 vaccine. The sample holds one count of this clone. Only in-frame clones appear in the TCRdb table, and some are missing; sequencing was by immunoSEQ multiplex PCR. The data contain 80,000 to 85,000 clones, roughly 90% of them singletons. Germline CDR1 MGHDK, CDR2 SYGVNS. V shed 5 bases, J shed 7 bases, and the junction held 7 bases outside the gene matches. The CDR3 is 14 residues long. The sequences come from peripheral blood, collected 28 days after the second AZD1222 dose. The chain uses TRBV25-1 and TRBJ2-3, with 9 bases that match TRBD2. This sequence originates from an adult who received the AZD1222 COVID-19 vaccine. As DNA, the CDR3 is TGTGCCAGCAGTCGCGCGGGAGGGCGAAATACGCAGTATTTT. Translated, it gives CASSRAGGRNTQYF. The whole variable domain, filled in from reference TRBV25-1 and TRBJ2-3, reads EADIYQTPRYLVIGTGKKITLECSQTMGHDKMYWYQQDPGMELHLIHYSYGVNSTEKGDLSSESTVSRIRTEHFPLTLESARPSHTSQYLCASSRAGGRNTQYFGPGTRLTVL.